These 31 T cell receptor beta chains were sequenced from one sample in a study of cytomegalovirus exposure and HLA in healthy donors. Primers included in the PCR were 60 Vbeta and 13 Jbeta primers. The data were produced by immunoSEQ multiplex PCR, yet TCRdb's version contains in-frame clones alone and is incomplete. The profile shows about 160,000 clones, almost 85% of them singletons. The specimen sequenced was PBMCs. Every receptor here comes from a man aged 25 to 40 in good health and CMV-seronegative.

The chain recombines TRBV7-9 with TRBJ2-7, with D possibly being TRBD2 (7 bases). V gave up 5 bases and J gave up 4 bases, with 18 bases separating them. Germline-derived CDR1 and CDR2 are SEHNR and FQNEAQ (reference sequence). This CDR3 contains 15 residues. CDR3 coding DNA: TGTGCCAGCAGCCCCCTAGGGGGGGCAGGGTACGAGCAGTACTTC. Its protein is CASSPLGGAGYEQYF.

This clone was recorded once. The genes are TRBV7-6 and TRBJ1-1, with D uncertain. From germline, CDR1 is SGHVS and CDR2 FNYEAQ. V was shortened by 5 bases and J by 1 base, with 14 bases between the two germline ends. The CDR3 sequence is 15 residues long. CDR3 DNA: TGTGCCAGCAGCCCACACCCGAGAGGGAACACTGAAGCTTTCTTT. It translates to CASSPHPRGNTEAFF.

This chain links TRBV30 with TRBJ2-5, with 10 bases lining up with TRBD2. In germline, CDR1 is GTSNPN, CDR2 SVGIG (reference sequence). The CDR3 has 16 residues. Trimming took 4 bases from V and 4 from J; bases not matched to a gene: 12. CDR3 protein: CAWIPKREGPSETQYF. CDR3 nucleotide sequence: TGTGCCTGGATACCTAAGCGGGAGGGTCCGTCAGAGACCCAGTACTTC.

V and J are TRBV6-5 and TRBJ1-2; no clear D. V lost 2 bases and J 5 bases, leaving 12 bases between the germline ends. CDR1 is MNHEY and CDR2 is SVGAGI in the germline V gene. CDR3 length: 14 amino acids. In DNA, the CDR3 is TGTGCCAGCAGTTACCGTGAGGGTGTTTATGGCTACACCTTC. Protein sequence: CASSYREGVYGYTF.

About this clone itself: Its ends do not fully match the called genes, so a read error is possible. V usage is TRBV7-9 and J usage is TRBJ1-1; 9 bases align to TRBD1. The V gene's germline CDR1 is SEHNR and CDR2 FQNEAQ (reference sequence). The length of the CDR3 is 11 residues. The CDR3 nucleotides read TGTTCCAGCAGCCTAGGACAGGGGGCTTTCTTT. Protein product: CSSSLGQGAFF.

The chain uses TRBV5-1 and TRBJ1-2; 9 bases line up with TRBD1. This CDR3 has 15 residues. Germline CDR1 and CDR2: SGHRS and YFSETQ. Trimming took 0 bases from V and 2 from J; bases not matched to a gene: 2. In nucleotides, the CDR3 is TGCGCCAGCAGCTTGGGTGGGACAGGGAACTATGGCTACACCTTC. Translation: CASSLGGTGNYGYTF.

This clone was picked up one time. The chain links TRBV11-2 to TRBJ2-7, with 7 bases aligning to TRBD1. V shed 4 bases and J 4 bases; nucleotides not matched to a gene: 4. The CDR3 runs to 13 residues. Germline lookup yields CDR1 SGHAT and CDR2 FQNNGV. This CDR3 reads CASSSGTAYEQYF. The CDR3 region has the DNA TGTGCCAGCAGCTCCGGGACAGCGTACGAGCAGTACTTC.

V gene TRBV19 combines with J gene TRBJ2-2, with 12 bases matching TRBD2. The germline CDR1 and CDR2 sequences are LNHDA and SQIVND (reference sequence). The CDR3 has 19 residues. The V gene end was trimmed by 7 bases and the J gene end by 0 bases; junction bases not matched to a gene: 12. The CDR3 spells CASTYTTLAGGPNTGELFF. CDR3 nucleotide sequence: TGTGCCAGTACCTATACCACTCTAGCGGGAGGGCCGAACACCGGGGAGCTGTTTTTT.

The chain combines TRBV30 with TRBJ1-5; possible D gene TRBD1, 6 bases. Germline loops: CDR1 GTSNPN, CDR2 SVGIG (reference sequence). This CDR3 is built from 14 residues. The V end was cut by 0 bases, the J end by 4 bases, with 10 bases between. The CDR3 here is CAWSVNRDNQPQHF. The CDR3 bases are TGTGCCTGGAGTGTAAACAGGGATAATCAGCCCCAGCATTTT.

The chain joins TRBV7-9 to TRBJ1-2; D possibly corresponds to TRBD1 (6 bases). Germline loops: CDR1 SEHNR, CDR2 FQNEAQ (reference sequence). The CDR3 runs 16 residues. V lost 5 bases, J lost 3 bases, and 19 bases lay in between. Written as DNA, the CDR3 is TGTGCCAGCAGCCTAGGGGATCAGGGGCTCTACTATGGCTACACCTTC. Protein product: CASSLGDQGLYYGYTF.

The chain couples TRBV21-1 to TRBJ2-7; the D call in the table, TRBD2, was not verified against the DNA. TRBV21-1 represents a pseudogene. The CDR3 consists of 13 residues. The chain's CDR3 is CASSNSGSTGQYF. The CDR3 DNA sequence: TGTGCCAGCAGCAATTCCGGGAGCACCGGGCAGTACTTC.

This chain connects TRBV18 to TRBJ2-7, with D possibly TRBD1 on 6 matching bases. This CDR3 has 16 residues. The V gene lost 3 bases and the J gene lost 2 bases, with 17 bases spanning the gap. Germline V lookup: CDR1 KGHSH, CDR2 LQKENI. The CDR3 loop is CASSPPTGITTYEQYF. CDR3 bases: TGTGCCAGCTCACCCCCAACAGGGATAACAACCTACGAGCAGTACTTC. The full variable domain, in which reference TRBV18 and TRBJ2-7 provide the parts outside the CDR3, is NAGVMQNPRHLVRRRGQEARLRCSPMKGHSHVYWYRQLPEEGLKFMVYLQKENIIDESGMPKERFSAEFPKEGPSILRIQQVVRGDSAAYFCASSPPTGITTYEQYFGPGTRLTVT.

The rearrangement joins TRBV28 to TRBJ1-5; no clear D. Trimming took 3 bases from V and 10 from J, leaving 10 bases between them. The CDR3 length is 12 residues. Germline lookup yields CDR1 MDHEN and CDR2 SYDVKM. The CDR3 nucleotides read TGTGCCAGCAGTTTGATCTCTAGCCCCCAGCATTTT. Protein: CASSLISSPQHF. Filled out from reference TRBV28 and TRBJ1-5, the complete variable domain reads DVKVTQSSRYLVKRTGEKVFLECVQDMDHENMFWYRQDPGLGLRLIYFSYDVKMKEKGDIPEGYSVSREKKERFSLILESASTNQTSMYLCASSLISSPQHFGDGTRLSIL.

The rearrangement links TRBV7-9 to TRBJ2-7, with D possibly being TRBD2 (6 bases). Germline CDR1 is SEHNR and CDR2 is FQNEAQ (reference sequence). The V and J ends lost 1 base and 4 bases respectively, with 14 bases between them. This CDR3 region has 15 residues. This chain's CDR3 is CASSLVGVAGYEQYF. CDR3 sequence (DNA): TGTGCCAGCAGCTTAGTCGGGGTTGCGGGATACGAGCAGTACTTC.

The CDR3 region has the DNA TGTGCCAGCAGGGGGGCCGGACGGAAGAATGAAAAACTGTTTTTT. Its translation is CASRGAGRKNEKLFF. The gene calls are TRBV6-1 and TRBJ1-4; possible D gene TRBD1, 6 bases. Between the trimmed V and J ends, which lost 6 bases and 5 bases, there was a span of 16 bases. Germline V gene lookup returns CDR1 MNHNS and CDR2 SASEGT. This CDR3 region has 15 residues.

CDR3 loop: CASSRQGGGRQETQYF. The CDR3 nucleotides are TGTGCCAGCAGCCGACAGGGTGGGGGAAGGCAAGAGACCCAGTACTTC. The chain carries TRBV7-9 and TRBJ2-5, with 7 bases matching TRBD1. V lost 5 bases and J lost 2; bases outside the gene matches: 11. The CDR3 consists of 16 residues. The germline CDR1 and CDR2 sequences are SEHNR and FQNEAQ (reference sequence).

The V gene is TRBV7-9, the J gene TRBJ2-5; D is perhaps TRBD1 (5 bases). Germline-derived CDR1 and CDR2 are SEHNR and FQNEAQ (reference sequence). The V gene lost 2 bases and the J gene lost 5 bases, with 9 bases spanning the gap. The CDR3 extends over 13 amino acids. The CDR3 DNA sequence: TGTGCCAGCAGCTTACTGGGGCGCGAGACCCAGTACTTC. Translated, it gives CASSLLGRETQYF.

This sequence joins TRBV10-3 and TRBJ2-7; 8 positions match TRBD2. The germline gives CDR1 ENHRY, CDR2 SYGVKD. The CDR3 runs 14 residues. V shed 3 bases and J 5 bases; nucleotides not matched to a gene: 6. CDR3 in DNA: TGTGCCATCAGTGAAGGGCGGGAGGACGACGAGCAGTACTTC. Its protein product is CAISEGREDDEQYF.

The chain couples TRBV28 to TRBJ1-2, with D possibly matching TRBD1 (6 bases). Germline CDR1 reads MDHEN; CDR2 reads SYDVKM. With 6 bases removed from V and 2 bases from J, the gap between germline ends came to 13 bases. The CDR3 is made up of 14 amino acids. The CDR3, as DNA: TGTGCCAGCAGCTCGGGGGGCGTAAACTATGGCTACACCTTC. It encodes CASSSGGVNYGYTF.

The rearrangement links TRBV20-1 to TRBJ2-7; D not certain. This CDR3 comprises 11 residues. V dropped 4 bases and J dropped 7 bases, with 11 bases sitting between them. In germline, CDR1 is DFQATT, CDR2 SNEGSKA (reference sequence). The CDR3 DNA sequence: TGCAGTGCTAAAAAAGGCAGGGAGCAGTACTTC. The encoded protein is CSAKKGREQYF.

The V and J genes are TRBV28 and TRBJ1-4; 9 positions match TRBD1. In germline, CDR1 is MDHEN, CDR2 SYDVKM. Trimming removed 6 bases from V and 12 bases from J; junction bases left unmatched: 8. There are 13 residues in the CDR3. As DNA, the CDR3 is TGTGCCAGCAGCCCTTATCGGGACAGGGAACTGTTTTTT. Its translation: CASSPYRDRELFF.

This CDR3 reads CASSKGRRLANEQFF. The CDR3 nucleotides read TGTGCCAGCAGCAAAGGGAGGAGACTAGCCAATGAGCAGTTCTTC. This chain uses TRBV21-1 with TRBJ2-1; no DNA check was done on the table's D call, TRBD2. TRBV21-1 represents a pseudogene. The CDR3 has 15 amino acids.

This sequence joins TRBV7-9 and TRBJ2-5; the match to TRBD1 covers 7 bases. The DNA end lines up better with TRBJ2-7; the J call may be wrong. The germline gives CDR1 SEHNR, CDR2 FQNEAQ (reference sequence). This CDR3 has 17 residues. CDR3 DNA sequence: TGTGCCAGCAGCTTATCGGTAGGGACAGCTGTTACCTACGAGCAGTACTTC. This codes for CASSLSVGTAVTYEQYF.

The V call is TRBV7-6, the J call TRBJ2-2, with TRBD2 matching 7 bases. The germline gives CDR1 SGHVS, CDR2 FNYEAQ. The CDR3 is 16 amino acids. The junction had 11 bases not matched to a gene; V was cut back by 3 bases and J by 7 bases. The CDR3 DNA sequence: TGTGCCAGCAGCTTGGGTGCGGGAGCTTTTAACGGGGAGCTGTTTTTT. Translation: CASSLGAGAFNGELFF. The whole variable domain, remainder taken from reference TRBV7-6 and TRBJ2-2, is GAGVSQSPRYKVTKRGQDVALRCDPISGHVSLYWYRQALGQGPEFLTYFNYEAQQDKSGLPNDRFSAERPEGSISTLTIQRTEQRDSAMYRCASSLGAGAFNGELFFGEGSRLTVL.

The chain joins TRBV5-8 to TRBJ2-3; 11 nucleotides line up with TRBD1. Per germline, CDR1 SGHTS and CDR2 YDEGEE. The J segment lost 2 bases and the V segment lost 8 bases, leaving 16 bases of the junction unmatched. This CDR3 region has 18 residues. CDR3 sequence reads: CASMGQGVIAGLTDTQYF. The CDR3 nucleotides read TGTGCCAGTATGGGACAGGGGGTAATAGCGGGTCTCACAGATACGCAGTATTTT.

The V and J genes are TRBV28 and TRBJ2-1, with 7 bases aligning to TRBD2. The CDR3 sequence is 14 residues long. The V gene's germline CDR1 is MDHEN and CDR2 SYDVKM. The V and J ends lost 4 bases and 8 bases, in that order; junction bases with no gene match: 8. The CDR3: CASSSRPGRDEQFF. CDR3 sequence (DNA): TGTGCCAGCAGTTCCAGACCGGGGAGGGATGAGCAGTTCTTC.

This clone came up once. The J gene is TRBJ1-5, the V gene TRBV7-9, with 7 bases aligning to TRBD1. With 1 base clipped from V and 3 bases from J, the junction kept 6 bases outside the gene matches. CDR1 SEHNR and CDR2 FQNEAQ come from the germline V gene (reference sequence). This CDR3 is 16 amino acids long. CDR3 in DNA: TGTGCCAGCAGCTTAGGCCAGGGACAGTCCAATCAGCCCCAGCATTTT. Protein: CASSLGQGQSNQPQHF.

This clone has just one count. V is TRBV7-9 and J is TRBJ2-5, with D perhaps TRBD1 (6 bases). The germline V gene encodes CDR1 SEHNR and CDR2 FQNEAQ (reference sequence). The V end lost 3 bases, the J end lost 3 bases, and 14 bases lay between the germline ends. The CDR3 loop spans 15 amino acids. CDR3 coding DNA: TGTGCCAGCAGCTTCAACTGGGGGCAGAAAGAGACCCAGTACTTC. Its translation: CASSFNWGQKETQYF.

The CDR3 is CAGGREGQDTQYF. The CDR3 nucleotides read TGTGCCGGGGGGCGGGAGGGCCAAGATACGCAGTATTTT. The chain employs TRBV2 and TRBJ2-3; TRBD2 agrees at 9 bases. The CDR3 is 13 residues long. Trimming took 11 bases from V and 5 from J; bases not matched to a gene: 8. Germline values: CDR1 SNHLY, CDR2 FYNNEI.

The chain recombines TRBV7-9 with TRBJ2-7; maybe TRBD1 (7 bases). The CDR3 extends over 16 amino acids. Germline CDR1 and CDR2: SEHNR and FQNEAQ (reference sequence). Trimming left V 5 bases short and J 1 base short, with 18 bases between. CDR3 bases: TGTGCCAGCAGCCAACCGTACAGGGGAGGATCCTACGAGCAGTACTTC. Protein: CASSQPYRGGSYEQYF. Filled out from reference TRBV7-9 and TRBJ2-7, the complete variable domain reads DTGVSQNPRHKITKRGQNVTFRCDPISEHNRLYWYRQTLGQGPEFLTYFQNEAQLEKSRLLSDRFSAERPKGSFSTLEIQRTEQGDSAMYLCASSQPYRGGSYEQYFGPGTRLTVT.

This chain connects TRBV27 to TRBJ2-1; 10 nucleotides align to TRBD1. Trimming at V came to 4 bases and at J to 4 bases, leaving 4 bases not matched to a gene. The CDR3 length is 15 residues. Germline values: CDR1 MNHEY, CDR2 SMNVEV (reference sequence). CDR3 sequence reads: CASSSTGGLYNEQFF. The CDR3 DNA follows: TGTGCCAGCAGTTCGACAGGGGGCCTGTACAATGAGCAGTTCTTC.